A single sample gave rise to the 4 T cell receptor beta chains below, sequenced in a study of sequential checkpoint blockade in melanoma. Using immunoSEQ multiplex PCR, the repertoire was profiled, and TCRdb retains in-frame clones only, with some absent. Altogether over 2,500 clones are present, 15% to 20% being singletons, with the ten largest covering 9.4%. Treatment described: randomized to nivolumab then ipilimumab (arm A) or the reverse (arm B). Here the sequenced sample was tumor tissue (inferred from file names), taken from a patient given nivolumab and ipilimumab in sequence. These receptors all stem from a human donor with melanoma.

V usage is TRBV9 and J usage is TRBJ1-6; 10 nucleotides align to TRBD1. The CDR3 contains 15 residues. CDR1 and CDR2 from the germline V gene are SGDLS and YYNGEE. J gave up 7 bases and V 5 bases, and 6 bases lay outside the gene matches. This CDR3 reads CASSEAGQGNSPLHF. For the CDR3, the DNA is TGTGCCAGCAGTGAAGCGGGACAGGGGAATTCACCCCTCCACTTT.

CDR3 sequence reads: CALNGANTGELFF. In DNA form, the CDR3 reads TGTGCCCTTAACGGGGCGAACACCGGGGAGCTGTTTTTT. The rearrangement uses TRBV28 and TRBJ2-2, with D tentatively TRBD2 (5 bases). The V and J ends lost 11 bases and 0 bases respectively, with 10 bases between them. Germline lookup yields CDR1 MDHEN and CDR2 SYDVKM. The CDR3 runs to 13 residues.

Concerning this clone: The DNA is left out, because the CDR3 cannot be placed on it with certainty; the CDR3 is given as TCRdb lists it. The chain recombines TRBV6-8 with TRBJ2-2; the DNA was not compared with TRBD2, the D call given in the table. Ends included, the CDR3 has 15 residues. Germline CDR1 reads MNHGY; CDR2 reads SAAAGT. This chain's CDR3 is CASSSSLPYTGELFF.

On this clone itself: Mismatch with germline at one junction end may stem from a read error. This rearrangement joins TRBV6-8 to TRBJ1-1, with a tentative D call TRBD1 (6 bases). This CDR3 comprises 14 residues. Germline V CDR1 and CDR2: MNHGY, SAAAGT. CDR3 sequence: CAGRGQGLGTEAFF. The CDR3 DNA reads as TGTGCCGGCAGAGGCCAGGGGCTCGGAACGGAAGCTTTCTTT.